This T cell receptor beta chain was sequenced during a study of T cell repertoires in cytomegalovirus infection. Study-wide background: Newly reported HLA-C-restricted and thoroughly characterized HLA-B-restricted CMV epitopes were employed. Public TCR beta signature analysis indicated the presence of both CMV infection and matching HLA type.

This clonotype was counted only a few times. Its antigen is not identified. Via MiXCR, TCRdb re-called the reads, giving one row per CDR3 protein. The sample holds roughly 990,000 distinct CDR3 sequences; 31% are singletons and the top ten take roughly 12%. General observations from the study: Pooled public TCR beta family frequency picked out CMV carriers with the relevant HLA. Ex vivo, HLA-C-restricted CMV-specific TCR beta clonotypes prevailed over the rest of the response.

The sample in question was cultured CD8+ T cells from PBMCs, obtained from culture after CMV antigen stimulation. The receptor was isolated from a human donor in good health (CMV status not recorded). Some clones in this sample may be carry-over from other donors' samples.

The CDR3 DNA is TGTGCCAGCACCCGTCTGGGGTGGGATGAAAAACTGTTTTTT. This gives the protein CASTRLGWDEKLFF. This chain joins TRBV27 and TRBJ1-4; no definite D call. The CDR3 is 14 residues long. The germline CDR1 and CDR2 sequences are MNHEY and SMNVEV (reference sequence). V was pared by 7 bases and J by 6 bases, with 15 bases between.